This T cell receptor beta chain was documented in a study of CD8 T cells in Susac syndrome. An input of roughly 0.5 to 1 ug of RNA was subjected to reverse transcription using random hexamers. The authors amplified TCR beta CDR3 across 54 Vbeta and 13 Jbeta using immunoSEQ multiplex PCR. TCRdb itself ran the immunoSEQ multiplex PCR reads through MiXCR, one entry per CDR3 protein. The data show 150,000 to 200,000 distinct CDR3 sequences, 90% to 95% seen once. V gave up 3 bases and J gave up 5 bases, with 9 bases separating them. Germline assignment: CDR1 SGHRS and CDR2 YFSETQ. This CDR3 is 14 amino acids long. The Susac syndrome patients fit the recently defined diagnostic criteria for definite or probable disease.

Specimen: CD4+ T cells from PBMCs. This receptor was taken from a human donor with Susac syndrome. This chain joins TRBV5-1 and TRBJ1-6; weak D call: TRBD1 (6 bases). The CDR3 protein is CASSSRQDNSPLHF. In DNA, the CDR3 is TGCGCCAGCAGCTCTCGACAGGATAATTCACCCCTCCACTTT.